This T cell receptor beta chain was captured in a study of beta chain features in type 1 diabetes. Study-level points and caveats: cDNA-based reads could over-represent cells with high TCR expression. For Type 1 diabetes patients, all four CD4+ subsets carried TCRB CDR3s that were moderately but significantly shorter. Whether TCRB rearrangement is influenced by HLA type was left unresolved in this analysis. Amplification by PCR could prefer shorter templates, with the same effect in patients and controls.

Notes on this clone: Its target is not known.

The CDR3 length is 14 residues. Germline V gives CDR1 MNHEY, CDR2 SVGAGI. The ends were cut back, 5 bases at V and 9 bases at J, with 17 bases in the middle. The whole isolated RNA underwent reverse transcription, so sequencing captured expressed TCRB transcripts. TCRdb's table, derived via immunoSEQ multiplex PCR, lists solely in-frame clones and lacks some. The repertoire holds just under 150,000 clones, with more than 9% as singletons. The J gene is TRBJ1-5, the V gene TRBV6-5; D gene ambiguous. This clonotype originated in a man aged 18-30 years in good health. Sequenced material: naive CD4+ T cells from blood. The CDR3 here is CASSEDWGSRPQHF. The CDR3 nucleotides read TGTGCCAGCAGTGAGGACTGGGGAAGCCGGCCCCAGCATTTT.